This T cell receptor (beta chain) was obtained from a study of control samples from healthy donors and cancer patients. The CDR3 is made up of 14 amino acids. With 11 bases clipped from V and 3 bases from J, the junction kept 11 bases outside the gene matches. Germline V lookup: CDR1 LNHDA, CDR2 SQIVND (reference sequence). Assay: immunoSEQ multiplex PCR; the TCRdb copy retains only in-frame clones and omits some. The sample consists of 60,000 to 95,000 clones, more than 80% of them appearing once. The clonotype comes from a man aged 50 to 60 in good health. Sequencing input: blood. This rearrangement joins TRBV19 to TRBJ1-1; TRBD1 agrees at 8 bases. The CDR3 DNA reads TGTGCCTGTAATCTGGGACAGGTAGACACTGAAGCTTTCTTT. Its protein product is CACNLGQVDTEAFF.